The present TCR beta chain was sequenced within a study of T cells in Graves' hyperthyroidism and ophthalmopathy. Comments on this clonotype: The antigen is unknown. Just one base apart from a much larger clone, this may be a read error. Because it lacks the conserved phenylalanine or tryptophan at the end, this CDR3 is likely a read error.

The hyperthyroidism was newly diagnosed and had lasted under 2 months; the patients were aged 18 to 65. Thyroid ultrasound and orbital computed tomography, with clinical symptoms and serum thyroxine and TRAb, informed diagnoses. Authors of the study amplified TCR beta CDR3 regions from RNA transcripts. The HTBI primer set served for first-round RT-PCR of the TCR CDR3. TCRdb fed the multiplex PCR reads into MiXCR, producing one record per CDR3 protein. The data show 800,000 or so distinct CDR3 sequences, with 38% seen just once and approximately 8.7% held by the top ten. Whole-study results and caveats: Most thyroid clonotypes with frequency above 0.001 were detected in blood.

Germline V CDR1 and CDR2: SQVTM, ANQGSEA. CDR3 length: 14 residues. The V gene end was trimmed by 0 bases and the J gene end by 5 bases; junction bases not matched to a gene: 6. This rearrangement joins TRBV29-1 to TRBJ2-7, with TRBD1 matching 8 bases. Sequenced: blood. This TCR was recovered from a man younger than 35 with Graves' hyperthyroidism. CDR3 bases: TGCAGCGTTGAAGATCGGGACAGGTCGCACGAGCAGTACCTC. Protein product: CSVEDRDRSHEQYL.